Following are 16 T cell receptor beta chains from one sample sequenced in a study of graft-versus-host responses after intestinal transplantation (dated by TCRdb to the early 2020s). The time point label of this sample denotes: cells obtained before transplantation from donor or recipient. Their antigen targets remain unknown. The method behind the library was the immunoSEQ multiplex PCR assay. As stored in TCRdb, this immuneACCESS dataset retains in-frame rearrangements with V and J assigned. A fraction of the clones does not appear; measured against another copy, unresolved V genes explain less than half of the discrepancy, and the remainder lacks a known reason. This sample holds tens of thousands of clones; roughly 89% were observed only once. Roughly 3.9% of the sample comes from the top ten. The sample in question was unstimulated CD8+ T cells sorted from spleen or lymph node cells, obtained before transplant. Receptor source: a human donor who was the organ donor for an intestinal transplant.

The genes are TRBV28 and TRBJ2-3; TRBD2 agrees at 9 bases. Germline lookup yields CDR1 MDHEN and CDR2 SYDVKM. Losses at the gene ends were 2 bases for V and 2 bases for J; bases not matched to a gene: 8. CDR3 length equals 17 residues. The CDR3, as DNA: TGTGCCAGCAGTTTACGTTGGCGGGGGGGCCCCACAGATACGCAGTATTTT. It specifies CASSLRWRGGPTDTQYF.

The chain is built from TRBV9 and TRBJ1-6, with a possible D match to TRBD1 (6 bases). CDR3 length equals 13 residues. With 4 bases removed from V and 11 bases from J, the gap between germline ends came to 13 bases. Germline CDR1 is SGDLS and CDR2 is YYNGEE. The CDR3 nucleotides are TGTGCCAGCAGCACACAACAGGGAACACCCCTCCACTTT. Its protein product is CASSTQQGTPLHF.

V gene TRBV5-1 combines with J gene TRBJ1-1, with D tentatively TRBD1 (5 bases). Trimming removed 2 bases at V and 1 base at J, with 12 bases between. The CDR3 is 15 residues long. Germline V gene data show CDR1 as SGHRS and CDR2 as YFSETQ. CDR3 sequence reads: CASSFFPDRNTEAFF. The CDR3 bases are TGCGCCAGCAGCTTTTTCCCCGACAGGAACACTGAAGCTTTCTTT.

The chain has TRBV4-2 and TRBJ2-2, with TRBD2 matching over 12 bases. V shed 0 bases, J shed 0 bases, and the junction held 17 bases outside the gene matches. The CDR3 totals 23 residues. CDR1 and CDR2 from the germline V gene are LGHNA and YNFKEQ. The CDR3 protein is CASSQELTGVVLAGGSNTGELFF. The CDR3 region has the DNA TGTGCCAGCAGCCAAGAACTAACAGGGGTGGTACTAGCGGGGGGTTCGAACACCGGGGAGCTGTTTTTT.

This chain uses TRBV28 with TRBJ1-2; 8 nucleotides agree with TRBD1. Germline-derived CDR1 and CDR2 are MDHEN and SYDVKM. CDR3 size: 14 residues. V lost 3 bases, J lost 8 bases, and 8 bases stayed unmatched. CDR3 sequence: CASSFPGQGGGYTF. The CDR3 bases are TGTGCCAGCAGTTTTCCCGGACAGGGTGGAGGCTACACCTTC.

The rearrangement links TRBV18 to TRBJ1-4; D ambiguous. V lost 0 bases and J lost 8, with 16 bases in between. The CDR3 is 16 residues long. The V gene's germline CDR1 is KGHSH and CDR2 LQKENI. CDR3 in amino acids: CASSPPRWAGGEKLFF. The CDR3 nucleotides are TGTGCCAGCTCACCACCGAGATGGGCAGGAGGGGAAAAACTGTTTTTT.

J is TRBJ1-5 and V is TRBV7-8; maybe TRBD1 (5 bases). The germline V gene encodes CDR1 SGHVS and CDR2 FQNEAQ. This CDR3 comprises 14 residues. V was cut by 5 bases and J by 4 bases, with 12 bases left in between. The CDR3 is CASSPGGGNQPQHF. The CDR3 DNA sequence: TGTGCCAGCAGCCCTGGCGGGGGGAATCAGCCCCAGCATTTT.

The chain links TRBV2 to TRBJ2-7; tentative D call: TRBD1 (5 bases). CDR1 SNHLY and CDR2 FYNNEI come from the germline V gene. Trimming cost V 1 base and J 3 bases, with 13 bases left between them. The CDR3 contains 15 residues. DNA of the CDR3: TGTGCCAGCAGTGAAGTGAGGAGACAGAACTACGAGCAGTACGTC. Translating gives CASSEVRRQNYEQYV.

This chain uses TRBV7-9 with TRBJ1-2; D gene uncertain. V was cut by 4 bases and J by 3 bases, with 15 bases left in between. CDR1 and CDR2 (germline): SEHNR, FQNEAQ (reference sequence). CDR3 size: 15 residues. In DNA, the CDR3 is TGTGCCAGCAGCTCAACCTCAAACGGGGACTATGGCTACACCTTC. Protein product: CASSSTSNGDYGYTF.

The chain has TRBV4-1 and TRBJ2-3, with 9 bases matching TRBD2. This CDR3 is 17 amino acids long. The V and J ends lost 4 bases and 1 base, in that order; junction bases with no gene match: 9. Germline V gene data show CDR1 as MGHRA and CDR2 as YSYEKL. The DNA of the CDR3 is TGCGCCAGCAGCCTTGCGGGGGGGGGAGCTCGCACAGATACGCAGTATTTT. Encoded protein: CASSLAGGGARTDTQYF.

This chain joins TRBV27 and TRBJ1-4; TRBD1 aligns across 10 bases. V shed 3 bases and J 8 bases; nucleotides not matched to a gene: 3. CDR1 is MNHEY and CDR2 is SMNVEV in the germline V gene (reference sequence). CDR3 length: 14 residues. The chain's CDR3 is CASSLGTGEEKLFF. The CDR3 coding sequence is TGTGCCAGCAGTTTGGGGACAGGGGAGGAAAAACTGTTTTTT. The full variable domain, completed using reference TRBV27 and TRBJ1-4, is EAQVTQNPRYLITVTGKKLTVTCSQNMNHEYMSWYRQDPGLGLRQIYYSMNVEVTDKGDVPEGYKVSRKEKRNFPLILESPSPNQTSLYFCASSLGTGEEKLFFGSGTQLSVL.

The chain couples TRBV11-2 to TRBJ1-3; 8 positions agree with TRBD1. V was clipped by 5 bases and J by 4 bases; unmatched bases: 4. CDR1 and CDR2 from the germline V gene are SGHAT and FQNNGV. The CDR3 sequence is 14 residues long. The CDR3 bases are TGTGCCAGCAGCCCGACAGGGGCGGGAAACACCATATATTTT. This sequence encodes CASSPTGAGNTIYF.

The chain recombines TRBV27 with TRBJ2-3; D unresolved. CDR1 and CDR2 (germline): MNHEY, SMNVEV (reference sequence). Trimming took off 3 bases at V and 2 bases at J, with 15 bases between the two ends. The CDR3 has 16 amino acids. The CDR3 loop is CASSFFRSQSTDTQYF. The CDR3 coding sequence is TGTGCCAGCAGTTTCTTCCGTAGCCAATCCACAGATACGCAGTATTTT.

This clone came up a few times. The rearrangement uses TRBV9 and TRBJ1-4, with D hard to call. The CDR3 sequence is 15 residues long. Germline V gives CDR1 SGDLS, CDR2 YYNGEE. V lost 0 bases and J lost 1, with 7 bases in between. This CDR3 is CASSVGSGTNEKLFF. In DNA form, the CDR3 reads TGTGCCAGCAGCGTAGGGAGTGGAACTAATGAAAAACTGTTTTTT.

This rearrangement joins TRBV30 to TRBJ1-6, with D unclear. This CDR3 contains 15 residues. The germline V gene encodes CDR1 GTSNPN and CDR2 SVGIG (reference sequence). V shed 3 bases and J shed 7 bases, with 16 bases lying between them. The CDR3 region has the DNA TGTGCCTGGAGCGGGGTGCTAGCGGAGAATTCACCCCTCCACTTT. Translation gives CAWSGVLAENSPLHF.

The genes are TRBV10-1 and TRBJ2-2; TRBD2 aligns across 7 bases. The junction had 3 bases not matched to a gene; V was cut back by 2 bases and J by 3 bases. Germline values: CDR1 WNHNN, CDR2 SYGVQD (reference sequence). The CDR3 loop spans 15 amino acids. The CDR3 DNA sequence: TGCGCCAGCAGTGAGCAGCGGGGTGACACCGGGGAGCTGTTTTTT. It encodes CASSEQRGDTGELFF.